These 9 T cell receptor beta chains share one sample of origin, sequenced in a study of blood T cell repertoires in COVID-19. Produced via immunoSEQ multiplex PCR; TCRdb's table is partial and in-frame only. Among 90,000 to 120,000 clones listed, around 83% were seen once. What was sequenced was peripheral blood. The receptors were gathered from a man aged 65 to 85 with acute or convalescent COVID-19.

This clone has just one count. The genes are TRBV12-3 or TRBV12-4 and TRBJ1-5; 7 bases fit TRBD1. This CDR3 has 13 residues. V dropped 5 bases and J dropped 4; count of bases not matched to a gene: 2. CDR3 sequence reads: CASSGTENQPQHF. In DNA form, the CDR3 reads TGTGCCAGCAGTGGGACAGAAAATCAGCCCCAGCATTTT.

This chain uses TRBV20-1 with TRBJ1-1, with D hard to call. Per the germline V gene, CDR1 is DFQATT and CDR2 is SNEGSKA (reference sequence). The CDR3 length is 13 residues. V lost 3 bases and J 0 bases, leaving 8 bases between the germline ends. The CDR3 region is CSASGTMNTEAFF. Here the CDR3 DNA reads TGCAGTGCTAGTGGAACAATGAACACTGAAGCTTTCTTT.

This rearrangement joins TRBV9 to TRBJ2-1, with 10 bases identical to TRBD1. The length of the CDR3 is 16 residues. The germline gives CDR1 SGDLS, CDR2 YYNGEE. Trimming cost V 0 bases and J 4 bases; bases outside gene matches: 4. The CDR3 coding sequence is TGTGCCAGCAGCGTAGACGGGACAGGGGTTTACAATGAGCAGTTCTTC. Translating it yields CASSVDGTGVYNEQFF.

This chain joins TRBV5-6 and TRBJ1-1; D might be TRBD1 (5 bases). Trimming pared 1 base from V and 3 bases from J, leaving 13 bases between. Germline V lookup: CDR1 SGHDT, CDR2 YYEEEE. This CDR3 has 15 residues. CDR3: CASSLFTRGHTEAFF. DNA for the CDR3: TGTGCCAGCAGCTTGTTTACAAGGGGTCACACTGAAGCTTTCTTT.

The CDR3 DNA is TGTGCCAGTAGCCGCGGGTCGCTCACTAATGAAAAACTGTTTTTT. This sequence encodes CASSRGSLTNEKLFF. The V gene is TRBV19, the J gene TRBJ1-4, with D unclear. CDR3 length: 15 residues. In germline, CDR1 is LNHDA, CDR2 SQIVND (reference sequence). The germline V and J ends were trimmed by 6 bases and 2 bases, with 13 bases remaining between them.

This chain joins TRBV2 and TRBJ2-1; 9 bases fit TRBD2. The germline gives CDR1 SNHLY, CDR2 FYNNEI. This CDR3 comprises 14 residues. Trimming removed 7 bases from V and 5 bases from J; junction bases left unmatched: 6. CDR3 DNA sequence: TGTGCCAGCACTTTAGCGGGAGCAAACAATGAGCAGTTCTTC. Residues: CASTLAGANNEQFF.

The CDR3 DNA is TGTGCCAGCAGTTACTTGGACATTAGCAATCAGCCCCAGCATTTT. Protein: CASSYLDISNQPQHF. The chain uses TRBV6-5 and TRBJ1-5; D possibly corresponds to TRBD1 (5 bases). Germline CDR1 and CDR2: MNHEY and SVGAGI. This CDR3 spans 15 amino acids. Trimming took off 1 base at V and 0 bases at J, with 7 bases between the two ends.

The chain couples TRBV27 to TRBJ2-3; D is unclear. The V end lost 3 bases, the J end lost 5 bases, and 9 bases lay between the germline ends. This CDR3 comprises 13 residues. Germline-derived CDR1 and CDR2 are MNHEY and SMNVEV (reference sequence). The DNA for the CDR3 is TGTGCCAGCAGTTTCGAGCGCGTAGATACGCAGTATTTT. It yields the protein CASSFERVDTQYF.

This clone was observed a few times. The chain uses TRBV7-6 and TRBJ1-5; TRBD1 matches 8 bases. This CDR3 region has 18 residues. The ends lost 0 bases at V and 5 bases at J; junction bases unmatched: 12. Germline values: CDR1 SGHVS, CDR2 FNYEAQ. The CDR3 loop reads CASSLAIAGGVGYQPQHF. In DNA form, the CDR3 reads TGTGCCAGCAGCTTAGCCATTGCAGGGGGCGTAGGTTATCAGCCCCAGCATTTT.